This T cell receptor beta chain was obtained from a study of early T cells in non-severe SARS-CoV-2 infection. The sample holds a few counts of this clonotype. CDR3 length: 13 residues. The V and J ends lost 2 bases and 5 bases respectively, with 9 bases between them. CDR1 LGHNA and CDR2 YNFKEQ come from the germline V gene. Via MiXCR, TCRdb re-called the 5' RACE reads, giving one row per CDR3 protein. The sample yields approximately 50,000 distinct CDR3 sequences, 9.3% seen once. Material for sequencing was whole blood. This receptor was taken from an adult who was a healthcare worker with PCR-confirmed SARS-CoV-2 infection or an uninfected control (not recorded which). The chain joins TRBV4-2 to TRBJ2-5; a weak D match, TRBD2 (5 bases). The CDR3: CASSQKGSETQYF. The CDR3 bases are TGTGCCAGCAGCCAAAAAGGGAGCGAGACCCAGTACTTC.